These T cell receptor beta chains were read from a single sample in a study of human T cells and chemical hapten exposure. One entry per CDR3 protein, called by TCRdb with MiXCR from the RACE reads. The repertoire consists of approximately 370,000 distinct CDR3 sequences, with 4.5% to 5.5% occurring once and the leading ten covering roughly 8.2%. The sequencing used whole blood, collected in connection with sensitization to the hapten diphenylcyclopropenone (DPC). These TCRs come from a woman aged 18-29 years with alopecia areata. Some clones in this sample may be carry-over from other donors' samples. CDR3s include the opening cysteine and the closing phenylalanine or tryptophan. D genes are given only for firm matches. Part of the rows lack a size; the others show once, few, many or a class for expanded clones.

d_gene: TRBD2
j_gene: TRBJ2-3
abundance: few
v_gene: TRBV20-1
CDR3nt: TGCAGTGCCCCAGTAGCGGGGGGGGTGGCAGATACGCAGTATTTT
CDR3aa: CSAPVAGGVADTQYF

d_gene: TRBD2
j_gene: TRBJ2-3
abundance: few
v_gene: TRBV9
CDR3nt: TGTGCCAGTAGTTCTGAGCGGGGGAGCACAGATACGCAGTATTTT
CDR3aa: CASSSERGSTDTQYF

d_gene: -
j_gene: TRBJ2-3
abundance: -
v_gene: TRBV9
CDR3nt: TGTGCCAGCAGCGTTGCCGGGGGGCGCACAGATACGCAGTATTTT
CDR3aa: CASSVAGGRTDTQYF

d_gene: -
j_gene: TRBJ1-5
abundance: many
v_gene: TRBV12-3/TRBV12-4
CDR3nt: TGTGCCAGCAGTTTATTTAGGGGCAATCAGCCCCAGCATTTT
CDR3aa: CASSLFRGNQPQHF

d_gene: -
j_gene: TRBJ2-6
abundance: many
v_gene: TRBV7-2
CDR3nt: TGTGCCAGCAGCTTAGTCGGCTCTGATGGGGCCAACGTCCTGACTTTC
CDR3aa: CASSLVGSDGANVLTF

d_gene: -
j_gene: TRBJ2-7
abundance: few
v_gene: TRBV2
CDR3nt: TGTGCCAGCAGTGAAGGAATCGTAGCCTCCTACGAGCAGTACTTC
CDR3aa: CASSEGIVASYEQYF

d_gene: -
j_gene: TRBJ1-6
abundance: -
v_gene: TRBV12-3/TRBV12-4
CDR3nt: TGTGCCAGCACCCTAGGAAAGGGGTGGAATTCACCCCTCCACTTT
CDR3aa: CASTLGKGWNSPLHF

d_gene: -
j_gene: TRBJ2-7
abundance: few
v_gene: TRBV5-1
CDR3nt: TGCGCCAGCAGGCTTCGGGGGGAGCAGTACTTC
CDR3aa: CASRLRGEQYF

d_gene: TRBD2
j_gene: TRBJ2-3
abundance: many
v_gene: TRBV6-5
CDR3nt: TGTGCCAGCAAGGATATCGGGGGGACGAATACGCAGTATTTT
CDR3aa: CASKDIGGTNTQYF

d_gene: -
j_gene: TRBJ2-3
abundance: few
v_gene: TRBV12-3/TRBV12-4
CDR3nt: TGTGCCAGCAGTTTAATCGGGTTGGGGACAGATACGCAGTATTTT
CDR3aa: CASSLIGLGTDTQYF

d_gene: -
j_gene: TRBJ2-3
abundance: few
v_gene: TRBV20-1
CDR3nt: TGCAGTGCTAGACTCGAGTTCACAGATACGCAGTATTTT
CDR3aa: CSARLEFTDTQYF

d_gene: -
j_gene: TRBJ1-1
abundance: many
v_gene: TRBV7-9
CDR3nt: TGTGCCAGCAGCGACGTGGAAGGAGGAACTGAAGCTTTCTTT
CDR3aa: CASSDVEGGTEAFF

d_gene: TRBD2
j_gene: TRBJ2-1
abundance: few
v_gene: TRBV27
CDR3nt: TGTGCCAGCAGTCCGGGGGGGCCTTATGAGCAGTTCTTC
CDR3aa: CASSPGGPYEQFF

d_gene: -
j_gene: TRBJ1-1
abundance: many
v_gene: TRBV11-2
CDR3nt: TGTGCCAGCGGGGGCAGCACTGAAGCTTTCTTT
CDR3aa: CASGGSTEAFF

d_gene: -
j_gene: TRBJ1-2
abundance: -
v_gene: TRBV12-3/TRBV12-4
CDR3nt: TGTGCCAGCAGTTTAACAGGGACCCAATACACCTTC
CDR3aa: CASSLTGTQYTF

d_gene: TRBD1
j_gene: TRBJ2-3
abundance: -
v_gene: TRBV7-8
CDR3nt: TGTGCCAGCAGCTTGACCGGGACAGGGGCTACGCAGTATTTT
CDR3aa: CASSLTGTGATQYF

d_gene: -
j_gene: TRBJ2-2
abundance: many
v_gene: TRBV4-2
CDR3nt: TGTGCCAGCAGCCAAGTAACGAACACCGGGGAGCTGTTTTTT
CDR3aa: CASSQVTNTGELFF

d_gene: -
j_gene: TRBJ2-3
abundance: few
v_gene: TRBV2
CDR3nt: TGTGCCAGCAGTGAATTGGTGGGGGGAGATACGCAGTATTTT
CDR3aa: CASSELVGGDTQYF

d_gene: -
j_gene: TRBJ1-2
abundance: few
v_gene: TRBV7-8
CDR3nt: TGTGCCAGCAGCTTATTAGGTCAGATTTATGGCTACACCTTC
CDR3aa: CASSLLGQIYGYTF

d_gene: TRBD1
j_gene: TRBJ1-6
abundance: few
v_gene: TRBV6-6
CDR3nt: TGTGCCAGCACGGGACAGAGGCTCTATAATTCACCCCTCCACTTT
CDR3aa: CASTGQRLYNSPLHF

d_gene: TRBD1
j_gene: TRBJ2-4
abundance: few
v_gene: TRBV14
CDR3nt: TGTGCCAGCAGCCAAGAAGAACTACCACTGGGGACAGAGAAAAACATTCAGTACTTC
CDR3aa: CASSQEELPLGTEKNIQYF

d_gene: -
j_gene: TRBJ1-6
abundance: many
v_gene: TRBV6-1
CDR3nt: TGTGCCAGCAGTATCCGGGCAGAGAATTCACCCCTCCACTTT
CDR3aa: CASSIRAENSPLHF

d_gene: -
j_gene: TRBJ1-4
abundance: few
v_gene: TRBV6-6
CDR3nt: TGTGCCAGCAGTTACATGGGGTGGGCCCAGATGGAAAAACTGTTTTTT
CDR3aa: CASSYMGWAQMEKLFF

d_gene: -
j_gene: TRBJ1-3
abundance: -
v_gene: TRBV10-3
CDR3nt: TGTGCACACCAGGGAGACTCTGGAAACACCATATATTTT
CDR3aa: CAHQGDSGNTIYF

d_gene: -
j_gene: TRBJ1-2
abundance: few
v_gene: TRBV28
CDR3nt: TGTGCCAGCAACCCAGGACAGAGAAGGAGCTATGGCTACACCTTC
CDR3aa: CASNPGQRRSYGYTF

d_gene: -
j_gene: TRBJ2-7
abundance: -
v_gene: TRBV20-1
CDR3nt: TGCAGTCCGGAGGGCCAGGGCTACGAGCAGTACTTC
CDR3aa: CSPEGQGYEQYF

d_gene: -
j_gene: TRBJ1-1
abundance: many
v_gene: TRBV18
CDR3nt: TGTGCCAGCTCACCGCGATCGCAGGCAGTTATGAACACTGAAGCTTTCTTT
CDR3aa: CASSPRSQAVMNTEAFF

d_gene: -
j_gene: TRBJ1-5
abundance: many
v_gene: TRBV7-2
CDR3nt: TGTGCCAGCAGCCAAAATAGCAATCAGCCCCAGCATTTT
CDR3aa: CASSQNSNQPQHF

d_gene: -
j_gene: TRBJ2-7
abundance: -
v_gene: TRBV12-5
CDR3nt: TGTGCTAGCTACGAGGGGGGCCTCTCCTACGAGCAGTACTTC
CDR3aa: CASYEGGLSYEQYF

d_gene: -
j_gene: TRBJ2-4
abundance: many
v_gene: TRBV28
CDR3nt: TGTGCCAGCAGTTCCCCTGATTTACAGAGAGCCAAAAACATTCAGTACTTC
CDR3aa: CASSSPDLQRAKNIQYF

d_gene: -
j_gene: TRBJ1-5
abundance: -
v_gene: TRBV7-9
CDR3nt: TGTGCCAGCAGCTCGGATTCGTGGAATCAGCCCCAGCATTTT
CDR3aa: CASSSDSWNQPQHF